A single sample is the source of the 15 T cell receptor beta chains below, sequenced in a study of T cells of healthy individuals. TCRdb called the 5' RACE reads again in MiXCR, with one record for every CDR3 protein. The data show about 96,000 distinct CDR3 sequences, around 17% seen once. The receptors were gathered from a human donor in good health.

This clonotype was counted between two and nine times. The chain joins TRBV4-3 to TRBJ1-4; D ambiguous. In germline, CDR1 is LGHNA, CDR2 YSLEER. The length of the CDR3 is 17 residues. V lost 0 bases and J 0 bases, leaving 11 bases between the germline ends. CDR3 bases: TGCGCCAGCAGCCAAGATCGGCGCTATGCAACTAATGAAAAACTGTTTTTT. Amino acids: CASSQDRRYATNEKLFF.

The chain links TRBV18 to TRBJ1-4; perhaps TRBD1 as D (5 bases). Germline CDR1 is KGHSH and CDR2 is LQKENI. This CDR3 is built from 13 residues. V lost 1 base and J lost 6, with 6 bases in between. This CDR3 is CASSPRRDEKLFF. DNA for the CDR3: TGTGCCAGCTCACCACGCAGGGATGAAAAACTGTTTTTT.

This clonotype was seen repeatedly, ten times or more. The chain combines TRBV5-1 with TRBJ2-7; D may be TRBD1 (5 bases). With 0 bases removed from V and 12 bases from J, the gap between germline ends came to 13 bases. CDR1 is SGHRS, CDR2 YFSETQ, per germline. The CDR3 length is 12 residues. Written as DNA, the CDR3 is TGCGCCAGCAGCTTGGAGGCAGGGTTGGGGTACTTC. It specifies CASSLEAGLGYF. Filled out from reference TRBV5-1 and TRBJ2-7, the complete variable domain reads KAGVTQTPRYLIKTRGQQVTLSCSPISGHRSVSWYQQTPGQGLQFLFEYFSETQRNKGNFPGRFSGRQFSNSRSEMNVSTLELGDSALYLCASSLEAGLGYFGPGTRLTVT.

The CDR3 region has the DNA TGCGCCAGCAGCCAAGATCCAGAGAAGAATCAGCCCCAGCATTTT. Residues: CASSQDPEKNQPQHF. V is TRBV4-3 and J is TRBJ1-5, with D unresolved. The CDR3 runs to 15 residues. CDR1 and CDR2 (germline): LGHNA, YSLEER. V was trimmed by 0 bases and J by 4 bases, leaving 10 bases between them.

This clonotype has only a few counts. The rearrangement links TRBV28 to TRBJ1-2; D not certain. This CDR3 contains 12 residues. Germline V gene lookup returns CDR1 MDHEN and CDR2 SYDVKM. V was shortened by 8 bases and J by 2 bases, with 9 bases between the two germline ends. CDR3 protein: CASGGLNYGYTF. CDR3 DNA: TGTGCCAGCGGAGGTCTGAACTATGGCTACACCTTC.

The sample holds a few counts of this clonotype. The chain recombines TRBV7-9 with TRBJ1-1; a weak D match, TRBD1 (6 bases). With 6 bases removed from V and 2 bases from J, the gap between germline ends came to 19 bases. Germline V gene sequence: CDR1 SEHNR, CDR2 FQNEAQ (reference sequence). There are 16 residues in the CDR3. The CDR3 reads CASSEQGRGVNTEAFF. The CDR3 DNA is TGTGCCAGCAGTGAACAGGGTAGGGGTGTAAACACTGAAGCTTTCTTT.

This clonotype appeared many times. In DNA form, the CDR3 reads TGTGCCAGCAGTGAAGCTGAGGGTCCAGGAACTGAAGCTTTCTTT. Translating gives CASSEAEGPGTEAFF. J is TRBJ1-1 and V is TRBV6-1; D not certain. CDR1 is MNHNS, CDR2 SASEGT, per germline. Between the trimmed V and J ends, which lost 0 bases and 5 bases, there was a span of 13 bases. The CDR3 has 15 residues.

This clonotype was detected many times. The chain has TRBV5-1 and TRBJ1-6; TRBD1 matches at 7 bases. Germline lookup yields CDR1 SGHRS and CDR2 YFSETQ. CDR3 size: 15 residues. V was pared by 5 bases and J by 8 bases, with 10 bases of the junction left unmatched. CDR3 loop: CASREGTAPDSPLHF. The CDR3 region has the DNA TGCGCCAGCAGGGAAGGGACAGCGCCAGATTCACCCCTCCACTTT.

This clonotype was seen a handful of times. The V and J genes are TRBV5-6 and TRBJ2-1; 9 bases align to TRBD2. Germline V CDR1 and CDR2: SGHDT, YYEEEE. The CDR3 length is 15 residues. The J segment lost 2 bases and the V segment lost 3 bases, leaving 3 bases of the junction unmatched. The CDR3 sequence: CASSSTSGPYNEQFF. The CDR3 bases are TGTGCCAGCAGCTCGACTAGCGGTCCCTACAATGAGCAGTTCTTC.

This clonotype showed up many times. This chain uses TRBV20-1 with TRBJ2-2; a possible D gene is TRBD2 (5 bases). Per the germline V gene, CDR1 is DFQATT and CDR2 is SNEGSKA (reference sequence). This CDR3 comprises 14 residues. V lost 6 bases and J lost 4, with 15 bases in between. The CDR3 nucleotides read TGCAGTGCCCCCCGGCCAGGAGGCACCGGGGAGCTGTTTTTT. It specifies CSAPRPGGTGELFF.

This clonotype was seen a handful of times. This CDR3 is CASSMTLNQPQHF. The CDR3 DNA reads TGTGCCAGTAGTATGACGCTGAATCAGCCCCAGCATTTT. The rearrangement joins TRBV19 to TRBJ1-5, with unresolved D. CDR1 is LNHDA, CDR2 SQIVND, per germline (reference sequence). The CDR3 runs to 13 residues. The germline V and J ends were trimmed by 3 bases and 4 bases, with 7 bases remaining between them.

The CDR3 coding sequence is TGTGCCAGCAGCGCGTCCGGGACAGGGGACCAGACCCAGTACTTC. Its protein product is CASSASGTGDQTQYF. The genes are TRBV7-9 and TRBJ2-5, with 10 bases that match TRBD1. J gave up 6 bases and V 5 bases, and 9 bases lay outside the gene matches. The CDR3 spans 15 residues. Germline V lookup: CDR1 SEHNR, CDR2 FQNEAQ (reference sequence).

The chain combines TRBV6-5 with TRBJ1-5; TRBD1 might be the D (6 bases). Per the germline V gene, CDR1 is MNHEY and CDR2 is SVGAGI. V lost 3 bases, J lost 6 bases, and 9 bases lay in between. The CDR3 has 13 residues. CDR3 in DNA: TGTGCCAGCAGTTATATCAGGGGTCAGCCCCAGCATTTT. Amino acid sequence: CASSYIRGQPQHF.

There are a few counts of this clonotype. The J gene is TRBJ2-1, the V gene TRBV5-1; 16 bases align to TRBD2. Losses at the gene ends were 1 base for V and 13 bases for J; bases not matched to a gene: 5. The CDR3 extends over 15 amino acids. From germline, CDR1 is SGHRS and CDR2 YFSETQ. CDR3: CASSLRGTSGRAQFF. The CDR3, as DNA: TGCGCCAGCAGCTTGCGGGGGACTAGCGGGAGGGCCCAGTTCTTC.

The genes are TRBV14 and TRBJ1-1; TRBD1 might be the D (5 bases). Germline V CDR1 and CDR2: SGHDN, FVKESK. CDR3 length: 11 residues. With 6 bases removed from V and 11 bases from J, the gap between germline ends came to 13 bases. The CDR3 DNA reads TGTGCCAGCAGTCAGGGCCTTCATGCTTTCTTT. Protein product: CASSQGLHAFF.